These 21 T cell receptor beta chains were all obtained from the same sample, sequenced in a study of blood T cells in healthy people across ages. For the second PCR, which ran for roughly 7 to 11 cycles, a sample-barcoded 5' primer and a J-beta primer mix were used. TCRdb analysed the 5' RACE reads with MiXCR anew, one entry per CDR3 protein. The data hold about 970,000 distinct CDR3 sequences, with 51% observed a single time. Sample: blood. These receptors were taken from a woman aged 55-70 years in good health.

V and J are TRBV5-5 and TRBJ1-2; no firm D call. The CDR3 consists of 15 residues. The ends were cut back, 4 bases at V and 3 bases at J, with 16 bases in the middle. Germline V gene lookup returns CDR1 SGHKS and CDR2 YYEKEE (reference sequence). DNA of the CDR3: TGTGCCAGCAGCGCGGATGCGGCCCAAGACTATGGCTACACCTTC. Its translation is CASSADAAQDYGYTF.

This chain links TRBV4-3 with TRBJ2-5; 10 bases fit TRBD2. CDR3 length: 16 residues. CDR1 and CDR2 (germline): LGHNA, YSLEER. The ends lost 4 bases at V and 5 bases at J; junction bases unmatched: 10. Here the CDR3 DNA reads TGCGCCAGCAGCCGAACCGGGACTAGCGTAAGGGAGACCCAGTACTTC. Protein sequence: CASSRTGTSVRETQYF.

This chain uses TRBV6-1 with TRBJ1-2; a weak D match, TRBD1 (6 bases). The V and J ends lost 1 base and 6 bases respectively, with 12 bases between them. In germline, CDR1 is MNHNS, CDR2 SASEGT. This CDR3 region has 14 residues. CDR3 region: CASSEGNRDHGYTF. CDR3 nucleotide sequence: TGTGCCAGCAGTGAAGGGAACAGGGACCATGGCTACACCTTC.

There are many counts of this clonotype. A read error may explain this, as a much larger clone is one base away. The chain recombines TRBV28 with TRBJ2-7, with D possibly being TRBD1 or TRBD2 (5 bases each). Trimming pared 5 bases from V and 6 bases from J, leaving 17 bases between. Germline V gene lookup returns CDR1 MDHEN and CDR2 SYDVKM. The CDR3 loop spans 14 amino acids. The CDR3 coding sequence is TGTGCCAGCAGTGCCTCTGGGGGATTGGTCGAGCAGTACTTC. The encoded protein is CASSASGGLVEQYF.

This clonotype was found a few times. The rearrangement uses TRBV7-2 and TRBJ2-3; 7 bases fit TRBD2. Trimming cost V 4 bases and J 2 bases; bases outside gene matches: 3. Germline assignment: CDR1 SGHTA and CDR2 FQGNSA. CDR3 length: 14 amino acids. Here the CDR3 reads CASSWDYATDTQYF. The CDR3 DNA follows: TGTGCCAGCAGCTGGGACTATGCCACAGATACGCAGTATTTT.

The J gene is TRBJ2-1, the V gene TRBV28; 12 bases map to TRBD2. V lost 6 bases to trimming and J lost 2 bases; unmatched junction nucleotides: 11. Germline CDR1 MDHEN, CDR2 SYDVKM. CDR3 length: 18 amino acids. The CDR3 region is CASRGRLAGVGPYNEQFF. Written as DNA, the CDR3 is TGTGCCAGCAGGGGGCGACTAGCGGGAGTTGGCCCCTACAATGAGCAGTTCTTC.

The chain uses TRBV20-1 and TRBJ2-1; D call uncertain. The J call could be wrong; TRBJ2-7 is a better fit for the DNA end. The CDR3 is made up of 14 amino acids. Per germline, CDR1 DFQATT and CDR2 SNEGSKA (reference sequence). The CDR3, as DNA: TGCAGTGCTAGAGATCTCCTCAGGAGCAATGAGCAGTACTTC. This sequence encodes CSARDLLRSNEQYF.

The rearrangement links TRBV7-2 to TRBJ2-5, with D perhaps TRBD2 (6 bases). CDR3 size: 13 residues. Germline CDR1 reads SGHTA; CDR2 reads FQGNSA. Trimming cost V 5 bases and J 13 bases, with 20 bases left between them. The CDR3 is CASSRRGSQERYF. The CDR3 nucleotides read TGTGCCAGCAGCCGGAGGGGTAGTCAGGAGCGGTACTTC.

The chain has TRBV6-2 or TRBV6-3 and TRBJ1-2; 7 bases agree with TRBD1. The germline CDR1 and CDR2 sequences are MNHEY and SVGEGT. Trimming at V came to 2 bases and at J to 10 bases, leaving 10 bases not matched to a gene. There are 14 residues in the CDR3. CDR3 sequence (DNA): TGTGCCAGCAGTTACAGGGGACAGCTTTCCATCTACACCTTC. It codes for CASSYRGQLSIYTF.

The CDR3, as DNA: TGTGCCAGCAGCCCCACTAGCGGTAGAAAGAATACGCAGTATTTT. As protein: CASSPTSGRKNTQYF. The rearrangement uses TRBV11-2 and TRBJ2-3, with 8 bases matching TRBD2. Germline loops: CDR1 SGHAT, CDR2 FQNNGV. The V segment lost 5 bases and the J segment 7 bases; nucleotides outside the gene matches: 11. The CDR3 contains 15 residues. Full variable domain (remainder filled in from reference TRBV11-2 and TRBJ2-3): EAGVAQSPRYKIIEKRQSVAFWCNPISGHATLYWYQQILGQGPKLLIQFQNNGVVDDSQLPKDRFSAERLKGVDSTLKIQPAKLEDSAVYLCASSPTSGRKNTQYFGPGTRLTVL.

The chain employs TRBV20-1 and TRBJ2-1, with 7 bases that match TRBD2. Germline loops: CDR1 DFQATT, CDR2 SNEGSKA (reference sequence). The CDR3 is 15 amino acids. J lost 8 bases, V lost 1 base, and 11 bases had no gene match. The CDR3: CSARVPSGIFHEQFF. The CDR3 nucleotides are TGCAGTGCTAGAGTCCCCAGCGGGATTTTCCATGAGCAGTTCTTC.

This clonotype turned up a few times. The chain combines TRBV2 with TRBJ2-4; D not certain. The J call could be wrong; TRBJ2-7 is a better fit for the DNA end. The CDR3 contains 14 residues. Per the germline V gene, CDR1 is SNHLY and CDR2 is FYNNEI. The CDR3 sequence is CASSTPSDGYEQYF. The CDR3 coding sequence is TGTGCCAGCAGTACGCCCTCGGATGGATACGAGCAGTACTTC.

The V call is TRBV6-6, the J call TRBJ2-7, with D tentatively TRBD1 (6 bases). This CDR3 region has 13 residues. The germline gives CDR1 MNHNY, CDR2 SVGAGI (reference sequence). Trimming cost V 6 bases and J 4 bases, with 13 bases left between them. This CDR3 is CASRDGTLYEQYF. Here the CDR3 DNA reads TGTGCCAGCAGGGACGGGACACTTTACGAGCAGTACTTC.

Comment on this clonotype: An end of the junction differs from the germline gene, which may be a read error. The rearrangement joins TRBV6-1 to TRBJ1-5; tentatively, D is TRBD1 (6 bases). CDR3 length equals 21 residues. Germline assignment: CDR1 MNHNS and CDR2 SASEGT. As DNA, the CDR3 is TGTGCCATCAGTGAAGCCCCTATTGGGGGCCCGGGCAGGTATAGCAATCAGCCCCAGCATTTT. It is translated as CAISEAPIGGPGRYSNQPQHF.

V gene TRBV4-3 combines with J gene TRBJ2-1; TRBD1 is a possible D gene (6 bases). Looked up from germline, CDR1 is LGHNA and CDR2 is YSLEER. The CDR3 covers 11 residues. The germline V and J ends were trimmed by 3 bases and 11 bases, with 8 bases remaining between them. The CDR3 protein is CASSQGAQQFF. CDR3 DNA: TGCGCCAGCAGCCAGGGGGCCCAGCAGTTCTTC.

The chain is built from TRBV6-5 and TRBJ1-1; no definite D call. The CDR3 has 12 amino acids. In germline, CDR1 is MNHEY, CDR2 SVGAGI. V was cut by 5 bases and J by 9 bases, with 13 bases left in between. CDR3 region: CASSPPTLKAFF. The CDR3 nucleotides read TGTGCCAGCAGTCCACCGACACTGAAAGCTTTCTTT.

The chain combines TRBV6-5 with TRBJ2-1; possibly TRBD2 for D (6 bases). CDR3 size: 16 residues. The V gene lost 0 bases and the J gene lost 2 bases, with 11 bases spanning the gap. CDR1 and CDR2 (germline): MNHEY, SVGAGI. As DNA, the CDR3 is TGTGCCAGCAGTTACTCTCGACTAGATCCCTACAATGAGCAGTTCTTC. Its translation is CASSYSRLDPYNEQFF.

V is TRBV20-1 and J is TRBJ2-7, with TRBD2 identical over 9 bases. Germline loops: CDR1 DFQATT, CDR2 SNEGSKA (reference sequence). This CDR3 region has 17 residues. V lost 3 bases, J lost 1 base, and 13 bases stayed unmatched. The CDR3 nucleotides read TGCAGTGCTAGTTCCCCAATCGGAGCGGGAGGTTCCTACGAGCAGTACTTC. Its protein product is CSASSPIGAGGSYEQYF.

The chain uses TRBV20-1 and TRBJ2-3; perhaps TRBD2 as D (6 bases). This CDR3 has 13 residues. Trimming removed 6 bases at V and 2 bases at J, with 12 bases between. Germline CDR1 and CDR2: DFQATT and SNEGSKA (reference sequence). CDR3 region: CSAASENTDTQYF. CDR3 sequence (DNA): TGCAGTGCCGCTAGCGAGAACACAGATACGCAGTATTTT.

The chain joins TRBV4-1 to TRBJ1-5; tentatively, D is TRBD1 (5 bases). The CDR3 runs 16 residues. The ends were cut back, 2 bases at V and 4 bases at J, with 15 bases in the middle. Germline loops: CDR1 MGHRA, CDR2 YSYEKL. In DNA, the CDR3 is TGCGCCAGCAGCCAACCCGGGGGGGATCGGAATCAGCCCCAGCATTTT. Translated: CASSQPGGDRNQPQHF.

The CDR3 here is CASGGLRNTEAFF. CDR3 DNA: TGTGCCAGCGGGGGACTTAGGAACACTGAAGCTTTCTTT. The chain employs TRBV7-2 and TRBJ1-1; D perhaps matches TRBD1 (5 bases). This CDR3 has 13 residues. CDR1 is SGHTA and CDR2 is FQGNSA in the germline V gene. Trimming took off 8 bases at V and 1 base at J, with 11 bases between the two ends.